This passage covers 21 T cell receptor beta chains from one sample sequenced in a study of OX40 agonist ivuxolimab in advanced cancers. Libraries were prepared by immunoSEQ multiplex PCR; TCRdb keeps only in-frame clonotypes and omits some of them. This sample has over 45,000 clones, with approximately 80% found just once. The source material was CD4+ or CD8+ T cells sorted from blood, sampled in a trial of the OX40 agonist ivuxolimab. Receptor source: an adult with an advanced solid tumor such as melanoma, head and neck, liver or kidney cancer.

The chain joins TRBV5-1 to TRBJ2-7; 11 nucleotides align to TRBD2. The J segment lost 6 bases and the V segment lost 1 base, leaving 3 bases of the junction unmatched. The CDR3 runs 14 residues. The germline V gene has CDR1 SGHRS and CDR2 YFSETQ. CDR3 DNA: TGCGCCAGCAGCTTGTATAGCGGGAGGGCCGAGCAGTACTTC. It is translated as CASSLYSGRAEQYF.

V and J are TRBV10-3 and TRBJ2-7; D remains ambiguous. CDR1 is ENHRY and CDR2 is SYGVKD in the germline V gene. The CDR3 length is 11 residues. The V end lost 4 bases, the J end lost 3 bases, and 4 bases lay between the germline ends. The CDR3 nucleotides read TGTGCCATCAGTGGTAGCTACGAGCAGTACTTC. This translates into CAISGSYEQYF.

This chain links TRBV5-5 with TRBJ1-5; TRBD1 might be the D (5 bases). V shed 4 bases and J shed 9 bases, with 26 bases lying between them. CDR1 is SGHKS and CDR2 is YYEKEE in the germline V gene (reference sequence). CDR3 length: 17 amino acids. For the CDR3, the DNA is TGTGCCAGCAGCAAGGGCCGACAGTCTATCAACTCGGGGCCCCAGCATTTT. Residues: CASSKGRQSINSGPQHF.

The chain links TRBV5-1 to TRBJ2-1, with D maybe TRBD2 (5 bases). Trimming cost V 6 bases and J 0 bases, with 19 bases left between them. The CDR3 consists of 17 residues. The V gene's germline CDR1 is SGHRS and CDR2 YFSETQ. CDR3: CASTLTPGYRSYNEQFF. The CDR3 region has the DNA TGCGCCAGCACTCTCACACCGGGGTACCGCTCCTACAATGAGCAGTTCTTC.

This clone is a singleton in its sample. V and J are TRBV30 and TRBJ2-5; D might be TRBD2 (6 bases). There are 13 residues in the CDR3. CDR1 GTSNPN and CDR2 SVGIG come from the germline V gene (reference sequence). V lost 0 bases, J lost 5 bases, and 10 bases lay in between. The CDR3 sequence: CAWSVGGGETQYF. For the CDR3, the DNA is TGTGCCTGGAGTGTGGGGGGAGGTGAGACCCAGTACTTC.

This clone was observed a handful of times. CDR3 sequence: CASSDRSGTSANEQFF. DNA of the CDR3: TGCGCCAGCAGTGACAGGTCAGGGACTAGCGCAAATGAGCAGTTCTTC. The J gene is TRBJ2-1, the V gene TRBV10-1; TRBD2 aligns across 10 bases. V shed 3 bases, J shed 7 bases, and the junction held 9 bases outside the gene matches. The CDR3 length is 16 residues. Germline CDR1 reads WNHNN; CDR2 reads SYGVQD (reference sequence).

The chain joins TRBV9 to TRBJ2-5; perhaps D is TRBD1 or TRBD2 (6 bases each). The J call may be incorrect, as the DNA end agrees better with TRBJ2-7. The CDR3 is 15 residues long. Per germline, CDR1 SGDLS and CDR2 YYNGEE. The CDR3 here is CASSVAPGADYEQYF. CDR3 bases: TGTGCCAGCAGCGTAGCCCCGGGGGCTGACTACGAGCAGTACTTC.

The chain joins TRBV9 to TRBJ2-7; D remains ambiguous. The germline V and J ends were trimmed by 1 base and 0 bases, with 5 bases remaining between them. This CDR3 spans 13 amino acids. CDR1 is SGDLS and CDR2 is YYNGEE in the germline V gene. CDR3 region: CASSVSISYEQYF. The DNA of the CDR3 is TGTGCCAGCAGCGTATCTATCTCCTACGAGCAGTACTTC. The entire variable domain, with the rest obtained from reference TRBV9 and TRBJ2-7, is as follows: DSGVTQTPKHLITATGQRVTLRCSPRSGDLSVYWYQQSLDQGLQFLIQYYNGEERAKGNILERFSAQQFPDLHSELNLSSLELGDSALYFCASSVSISYEQYFGPGTRLTVT.

V and J are TRBV7-2 and TRBJ2-5; possibly TRBD1 for D (6 bases). The CDR3 is made up of 16 amino acids. Deletions cut 4 bases from V and 5 bases from J, with 20 bases between. Per the germline V gene, CDR1 is SGHTA and CDR2 is FQGNSA. CDR3: CASSSLRWGLVETQYF. CDR3 DNA: TGTGCCAGCAGCTCCCTTAGATGGGGGCTGGTGGAGACCCAGTACTTC.

The chain links TRBV6-5 to TRBJ2-7; a weak D match, TRBD2 (6 bases). Germline values: CDR1 MNHEY, CDR2 SVGAGI. The CDR3 totals 14 residues. V was trimmed by 2 bases and J by 3 bases, leaving 11 bases between them. The CDR3 spells CASSYGGTHYEQYF. The CDR3 DNA sequence: TGTGCCAGCAGTTACGGAGGGACGCACTACGAGCAGTACTTC.

The chain recombines TRBV6-5 with TRBJ2-3, with TRBD2 matching 7 bases. This CDR3 spans 13 amino acids. CDR1 and CDR2 from the germline V gene are MNHEY and SVGAGI. Trimming at V came to 8 bases and at J to 4 bases, leaving 6 bases not matched to a gene. CDR3 in DNA: TGTGCCAGCCGGACTAGTTCCTCAGATACGCAGTATTTT. Translated, it gives CASRTSSSDTQYF.

The chain carries TRBV28 and TRBJ2-7; 8 bases agree with TRBD2. Germline trimming cut 4 bases from V and 6 bases from J; bases unmatched to any gene: 5. CDR3 length: 13 residues. Looked up from germline, CDR1 is MDHEN and CDR2 is SYDVKM. DNA of the CDR3: TGTGCCAGCAGTTCGCCCGGGACTAGCGAGCAGTACTTC. This gives the protein CASSSPGTSEQYF.

The CDR3 sequence is CASSPERQGRPGNTIYF. The CDR3 coding sequence is TGTGCCAGTAGTCCCGAACGACAGGGGAGGCCTGGAAACACCATATATTTT. This chain links TRBV19 with TRBJ1-3, with 8 bases identical to TRBD1. Germline CDR1 and CDR2: LNHDA and SQIVND (reference sequence). The V segment lost 5 bases and the J segment 2 bases; nucleotides outside the gene matches: 11. CDR3 length: 17 residues.

The rearrangement links TRBV29-1 to TRBJ2-1, with TRBD2 matching 9 bases. V dropped 4 bases and J dropped 12; count of bases not matched to a gene: 10. CDR3 length: 13 residues. CDR1 is SQVTM, CDR2 ANQGSEA, per germline. The CDR3 here is CSVASGTIGGQFF. As DNA, the CDR3 is TGCAGCGTTGCTAGCGGGACAATCGGGGGGCAGTTCTTC.

The chain combines TRBV11-2 with TRBJ2-6, with D possibly being TRBD2 (7 bases). There are 16 residues in the CDR3. Germline V gene data show CDR1 as SGHAT and CDR2 as FQNNGV. V dropped 2 bases and J dropped 4 bases, with 12 bases sitting between them. The CDR3 nucleotides are TGTGCCAGCAGCTTACGGGGGGCAGCGGGGGCCAACGTCCTGACTTTC. This codes for CASSLRGAAGANVLTF.

This clone occurred a few times. The chain has TRBV7-2 and TRBJ1-2; TRBD1 is a possible D gene (5 bases). The CDR3 extends over 13 amino acids. Germline CDR1 is SGHTA and CDR2 is FQGNSA. V shed 5 bases and J shed 4 bases, with 11 bases lying between them. CDR3 residues: CASSRDRGYGYTF. The CDR3 DNA reads TGTGCCAGCAGCCGCGACAGAGGCTATGGCTACACCTTC.

This clone turned up a few times. The chain has TRBV18 and TRBJ1-1; the D is unclear. Germline V gene lookup returns CDR1 KGHSH and CDR2 LQKENI. The CDR3 covers 13 residues. With 4 bases removed from V and 5 bases from J, the gap between germline ends came to 11 bases. CDR3 protein: CASSLAGRTEAFF. CDR3 DNA sequence: TGTGCCAGCTCACTAGCGGGGAGGACTGAAGCTTTCTTT. The whole variable domain, filled in from reference TRBV18 and TRBJ1-1, reads NAGVMQNPRHLVRRRGQEARLRCSPMKGHSHVYWYRQLPEEGLKFMVYLQKENIIDESGMPKERFSAEFPKEGPSILRIQQVVRGDSAAYFCASSLAGRTEAFFGQGTRLTVV.

J is TRBJ2-5 and V is TRBV7-6; 8 nucleotides agree with TRBD2. V dropped 5 bases and J dropped 6; count of bases not matched to a gene: 14. Per the germline V gene, CDR1 is SGHVS and CDR2 is FNYEAQ. This CDR3 contains 16 residues. CDR3 nucleotides: TGTGCCAGCAGCCTAGGGACGGGGGGGCCTGCGAAGACCCAGTACTTC. It specifies CASSLGTGGPAKTQYF.

This sequence joins TRBV14 and TRBJ2-3; D not resolved. The V end lost 4 bases, the J end lost 4 bases, and 9 bases lay between the germline ends. CDR1 and CDR2 (germline): SGHDN, FVKESK. The CDR3 sequence is 13 residues long. The CDR3 nucleotides are TGTGCCAGCAGCCTCGCGGTCTCAGATACGCAGTATTTT. Its protein product is CASSLAVSDTQYF.

This clone was counted a single time. The chain combines TRBV6-1 with TRBJ1-6, with D unclear. CDR1 is MNHNS, CDR2 SASEGT, per germline. V shed 6 bases and J shed 0 bases, with 6 bases lying between them. The CDR3 consists of 14 residues. CDR3 protein: CASSPSSYNSPLHF. The CDR3 nucleotides read TGTGCCAGCAGCCCGAGCTCCTATAATTCACCCCTCCACTTT.

The rearrangement links TRBV7-3 to TRBJ2-5, with D tentatively TRBD1 or TRBD2 (5 bases each). The CDR3 totals 13 residues. Trimming removed 5 bases from V and 3 bases from J, with 10 bases in between. Germline V gives CDR1 SGHTA, CDR2 FQGTGA. CDR3 DNA: TGTGCCAGCAGCCTTCAGGGAGAAGAGACCCAGTACTTC. The encoded protein is CASSLQGEETQYF.